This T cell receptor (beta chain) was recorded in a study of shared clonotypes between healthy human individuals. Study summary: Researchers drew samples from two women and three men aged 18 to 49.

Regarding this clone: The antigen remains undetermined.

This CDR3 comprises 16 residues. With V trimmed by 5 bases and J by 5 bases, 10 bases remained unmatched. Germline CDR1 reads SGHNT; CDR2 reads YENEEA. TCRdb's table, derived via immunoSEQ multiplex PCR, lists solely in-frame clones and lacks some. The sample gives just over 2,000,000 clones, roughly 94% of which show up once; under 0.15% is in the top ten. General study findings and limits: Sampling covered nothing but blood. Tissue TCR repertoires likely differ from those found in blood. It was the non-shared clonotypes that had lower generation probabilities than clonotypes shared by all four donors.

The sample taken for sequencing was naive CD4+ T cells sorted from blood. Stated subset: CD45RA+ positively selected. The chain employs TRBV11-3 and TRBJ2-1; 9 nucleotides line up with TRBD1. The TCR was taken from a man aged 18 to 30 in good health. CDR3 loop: CASSRTRDRVNNEQFF. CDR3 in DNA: TGTGCCAGCAGCCGAACCCGGGACAGGGTCAACAATGAGCAGTTCTTC.